Listed below are T cell receptor beta chains from one sample, sequenced in a study of cytomegalovirus exposure and HLA in healthy donors. Assay used: immunoSEQ multiplex PCR; TCRdb lists only in-frame clones, some missing. This sample carries roughly 120,000 clones, 75% to 90% of them seen once, and the ten largest clones take over 2%. The sample was PBMCs. These receptors all stem from a man aged 30-40 years in good health and CMV-seronegative. The CDR3 runs from the conserved cysteine through the conserved F or W. A D gene is named only where the DNA matches it firmly. Some rows have no size entry. The others give once, few or many, or a class for an expanded clone.

CDR3 DNA: TGTGCCAGTAGTATTGGGACAGCCTTCTGGACTGAAGCTTTCTTT
CDR3 protein: CASSIGTAFWTEAFF
clone size: -
V gene: TRBV19
D gene: TRBD1
J gene: TRBJ1-1

CDR3 DNA: TGTGCCATCAGACCGACCGAGACTAGCGGGAATGACGGGGAGCCGTTTTTT
CDR3 protein: CAIRPTETSGNDGEPFF
clone size: -
V gene: TRBV10-3
D gene: TRBD2
J gene: TRBJ2-2

CDR3 DNA: TGTGCCAGTAGTATATGGGACAGGGTGGATCAGCCCCAGCATTTT
CDR3 protein: CASSIWDRVDQPQHF
clone size: -
V gene: TRBV19
D gene: TRBD1
J gene: TRBJ1-5

CDR3 DNA: TGTGCCAGCAGCTTTGAGAGGGGGCCGGGTTCCTACGAGCAGTACTTC
CDR3 protein: CASSFERGPGSYEQYF
clone size: -
V gene: TRBV11-3
D gene: TRBD1
J gene: TRBJ2-7

CDR3 DNA: TGTGCCAGCAGCCGAGGGGGCGCGGACACTGAAGCTTTCTTT
CDR3 protein: CASSRGGADTEAFF
clone size: few
V gene: TRBV7-6
D gene: TRBD1
J gene: TRBJ1-1

CDR3 DNA: TGTGCCAGCAGTTACGAACCCGGGACAGCCTACGAGCAGTACTTC
CDR3 protein: CASSYEPGTAYEQYF
clone size: -
V gene: TRBV6-6
D gene: TRBD1
J gene: TRBJ2-7

CDR3 DNA: TGTGCCAGCAGTTTAGTCCGTCAGGGGATCGGCGGCTACACCTTC
CDR3 protein: CASSLVRQGIGGYTF
clone size: -
V gene: TRBV28
D gene: -
J gene: TRBJ1-2

CDR3 DNA: TGCAGCGTTGAAGACCCGGACAGCCCCTTGGGGTCCCTCCACTTT
CDR3 protein: CSVEDPDSPLGSLHF
clone size: -
V gene: TRBV29-1
D gene: -
J gene: TRBJ1-6

CDR3 DNA: TGTGCCAGCTCACCCGGGACAGGAGGGTGGGAGCAGTACTTC
CDR3 protein: CASSPGTGGWEQYF
clone size: -
V gene: TRBV18
D gene: TRBD1
J gene: TRBJ2-7

CDR3 DNA: TGTGCCAGCAGCTTGGGTTTAGGAGGGCCGTTTGGTGGCTACACCTTC
CDR3 protein: CASSLGLGGPFGGYTF
clone size: few
V gene: TRBV5-6
D gene: -
J gene: TRBJ1-2

CDR3 DNA: TGTGCCAGCTCACCAGATCTAGCGGGAGGGACTAGAGAGACCCAGTACTTC
CDR3 protein: CASSPDLAGGTRETQYF
clone size: -
V gene: TRBV18
D gene: TRBD2
J gene: TRBJ2-5

CDR3 DNA: TGTGCCAGCTCACCAAGTCAGGCAGGGGCATACCAAGAGACCCAGTACTTC
CDR3 protein: CASSPSQAGAYQETQYF
clone size: -
V gene: TRBV18
D gene: -
J gene: TRBJ2-5

CDR3 DNA: TGTGCCTGGACACAGGATTATAGCAATCAGCCCCAGCATTTT
CDR3 protein: CAWTQDYSNQPQHF
clone size: -
V gene: TRBV30
D gene: -
J gene: TRBJ1-5

CDR3 DNA: TGTGCCAGCAGGAGAACCCGGGTCAACTACGAGCAGTACTTC
CDR3 protein: CASRRTRVNYEQYF
clone size: -
V gene: TRBV28
D gene: -
J gene: TRBJ2-7

CDR3 DNA: TGTGCCAGCAGTCTACTTTTGGGACAGGGGGTCTATGGCTACACCTTC
CDR3 protein: CASSLLLGQGVYGYTF
clone size: -
V gene: TRBV28
D gene: TRBD1
J gene: TRBJ1-2

CDR3 DNA: TGTGCCAGCAGTTACTCGGCTAGCGGGAGCTCCTACGAGCAGTACTTC
CDR3 protein: CASSYSASGSSYEQYF
clone size: -
V gene: TRBV6-5
D gene: TRBD2
J gene: TRBJ2-7

CDR3 DNA: TGCGCCAGCAGTGACCTGAGACGGGTCAATCAGCCCCAGCATTTT
CDR3 protein: CASSDLRRVNQPQHF
clone size: -
V gene: TRBV10-1
D gene: -
J gene: TRBJ1-5

CDR3 DNA: TGTGCCAGTAGTCGACGGACAGGGGGACGAGAGACCCAGTACTTC
CDR3 protein: CASSRRTGGRETQYF
clone size: -
V gene: TRBV19
D gene: TRBD1
J gene: TRBJ2-5

CDR3 DNA: TGTGCCAGCAGCCTACCCCAGACAGCTACGAGCACAGATACGCAGTATTTT
CDR3 protein: CASSLPQTATSTDTQYF
clone size: -
V gene: TRBV5-4
D gene: -
J gene: TRBJ2-3

CDR3 DNA: TGCAGCGTTGAAGGGGGTGGGACAGGGACCTACGAGCAGTACTTC
CDR3 protein: CSVEGGGTGTYEQYF
clone size: -
V gene: TRBV29-1
D gene: TRBD1
J gene: TRBJ2-7

CDR3 DNA: TGTGCCAGCAGCTTGGCCGCAGGGGGCGGGTTGGAGCCCCAGCATTTT
CDR3 protein: CASSLAAGGGLEPQHF
clone size: -
V gene: TRBV5-8
D gene: TRBD1
J gene: TRBJ1-5

CDR3 DNA: TGTGCCAGCAGGCTGACAGGCAATGAGCAGTTCTTC
CDR3 protein: CASRLTGNEQFF
clone size: few
V gene: TRBV6-1
D gene: -
J gene: TRBJ2-1

CDR3 DNA: TGTGCCAGTAGTATAGATAGGGGACAGGTCTACGAGCAGTACTTC
CDR3 protein: CASSIDRGQVYEQYF
clone size: few
V gene: TRBV19
D gene: TRBD1
J gene: TRBJ2-7

CDR3 DNA: TGTGCCAGCAGCACCACAGGGCAGGGCTCCTACAATGAGCAGTTCTTC
CDR3 protein: CASSTTGQGSYNEQFF
clone size: -
V gene: TRBV5-6
D gene: -
J gene: TRBJ2-1

CDR3 DNA: TGTGCCAGCAGTGAATCGAGCTCGACAGGGGAGACCTTC
CDR3 protein: CASSESSSTGETF
clone size: -
V gene: TRBV2
D gene: TRBD1
J gene: TRBJ1-2

CDR3 DNA: TGTGCCAGCAGTGAGACTATAGACCATACGCAGTATTTT
CDR3 protein: CASSETIDHTQYF
clone size: -
V gene: TRBV6-1
D gene: -
J gene: TRBJ2-3

CDR3 DNA: TGCGCCAGCAGTCCAGGGGGGTCCTACAATGAGCAGTTCTTC
CDR3 protein: CASSPGGSYNEQFF
clone size: -
V gene: TRBV10-2
D gene: -
J gene: TRBJ2-1

CDR3 DNA: TGTGCCAGTAGTATCCCAGGGTGGGGTCAGCCCCAGCATTTT
CDR3 protein: CASSIPGWGQPQHF
clone size: -
V gene: TRBV19
D gene: -
J gene: TRBJ1-5

CDR3 DNA: TGTGCCAGTAGTACCATCCAGGGAACGCCAATCGAAGCTTTCTTT
CDR3 protein: CASSTIQGTPIEAFF
clone size: -
V gene: TRBV19
D gene: -
J gene: TRBJ1-1

CDR3 DNA: TGTGCCAGCAGTCCGGGACTAGCGGGAGGCCCGGGGGGTGAGCAGTTCTTC
CDR3 protein: CASSPGLAGGPGGEQFF
clone size: -
V gene: TRBV5-4
D gene: TRBD2
J gene: TRBJ2-1

CDR3 DNA: TGTGCCAGCAGTTCCCCCGGGACAGGGGTATCCTACGAGCAGTACTTC
CDR3 protein: CASSSPGTGVSYEQYF
clone size: few
V gene: TRBV6-5
D gene: TRBD1
J gene: TRBJ2-7

CDR3 DNA: TGTGCCAGCAGCTTACTAGCGGGCACAGATACGCAGTATTTT
CDR3 protein: CASSLLAGTDTQYF
clone size: -
V gene: TRBV7-9
D gene: TRBD2
J gene: TRBJ2-3

CDR3 DNA: TGCGCCAGCAGCCGGGACAGTACGGATGGCTACCCCTTC
CDR3 protein: CASSRDSTDGYPF
clone size: once
V gene: TRBV5-1
D gene: TRBD1
J gene: TRBJ1-2

CDR3 DNA: TGTGCCAGCAGCTTCGGGCGGGGGAAACTGTTTTTT
CDR3 protein: CASSFGRGKLFF
clone size: -
V gene: TRBV11-3
D gene: -
J gene: TRBJ1-4

CDR3 DNA: TGTGCCATCAGTGAGTCTCGCCTAGCGGGAGAAAGCGAGCAGTACTTC
CDR3 protein: CAISESRLAGESEQYF
clone size: -
V gene: TRBV10-3
D gene: TRBD2
J gene: TRBJ2-7

CDR3 DNA: TGTGCCAGCAGTTTATCCACTGACTACGAGCAGTACTTC
CDR3 protein: CASSLSTDYEQYF
clone size: -
V gene: TRBV27
D gene: -
J gene: TRBJ2-7

CDR3 DNA: TGTGCCAGCACAGCGGCGGGAGGGAGCAATGAGCAGTTCTTC
CDR3 protein: CASTAAGGSNEQFF
clone size: -
V gene: TRBV5-4
D gene: TRBD2
J gene: TRBJ2-1

CDR3 DNA: TGTGCCAGTAGTTTCTGGACAGGGGCCCAAGAGACCCAGTACTTC
CDR3 protein: CASSFWTGAQETQYF
clone size: -
V gene: TRBV19
D gene: TRBD1
J gene: TRBJ2-5

CDR3 DNA: TGCGCCAGCAGCCTAACGAGCTCCTACGAGCAGTACTTC
CDR3 protein: CASSLTSSYEQYF
clone size: -
V gene: TRBV5-1
D gene: -
J gene: TRBJ2-7

CDR3 DNA: TGTGCTAGTGGTTTGGTACTAGCGGCTAGCACAGATACGCAGTATTTT
CDR3 protein: CASGLVLAASTDTQYF
clone size: -
V gene: TRBV12-5
D gene: TRBD2
J gene: TRBJ2-3

CDR3 DNA: TGTGCCAGCAGCACCACGGGAGTCTTCTACAATGAGCAGTTCTTC
CDR3 protein: CASSTTGVFYNEQFF
clone size: -
V gene: TRBV11-2
D gene: -
J gene: TRBJ2-1

CDR3 DNA: TGCGCCAGCAGCCAAAGCCCCCTTTTAGCGGGAGACGAGCAGTACTTC
CDR3 protein: CASSQSPLLAGDEQYF
clone size: -
V gene: TRBV4-3
D gene: TRBD2
J gene: TRBJ2-7